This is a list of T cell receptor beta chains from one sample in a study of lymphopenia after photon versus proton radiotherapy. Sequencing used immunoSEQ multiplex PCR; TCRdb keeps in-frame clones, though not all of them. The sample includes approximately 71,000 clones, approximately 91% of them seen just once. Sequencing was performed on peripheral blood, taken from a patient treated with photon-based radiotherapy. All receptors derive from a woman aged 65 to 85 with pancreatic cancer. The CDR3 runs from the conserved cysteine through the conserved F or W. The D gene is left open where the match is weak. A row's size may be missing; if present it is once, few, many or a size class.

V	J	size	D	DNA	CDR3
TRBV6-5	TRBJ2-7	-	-	TGTGCCAGCAGGGCTGTATCAGCGTCTCGGTACGAGCAGTACTTC	CASRAVSASRYEQYF
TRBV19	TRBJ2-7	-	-	TGTGCCAGTAGTATGGTGCAGGGATCCTCCTACGAGCAGTACTTC	CASSMVQGSSYEQYF
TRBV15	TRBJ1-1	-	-	TGTGCCACTGCGACCTTCCGGAACACTGAAGCTTTCTTT	CATATFRNTEAFF
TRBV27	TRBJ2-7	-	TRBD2	TGTGCCAGCGCGGGACTAGCGGATGCCTACGAGCAGTACTTC	CASAGLADAYEQYF
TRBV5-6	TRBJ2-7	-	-	TGTGCCAGCAGCTCGAGACTCCTCCTTTTGACCTACGAGCAGTACTTC	CASSSRLLLLTYEQYF
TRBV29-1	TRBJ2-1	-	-	TGCAGCGTTGTTACGGGAGTGAATGAGCAGTTCTTC	CSVVTGVNEQFF
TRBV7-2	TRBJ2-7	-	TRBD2	TGTGCCAGCAGCTTAGCGCCGGTGGGACTAGCGGGAGCGGGAACCTACGAGCAGTACTTC	CASSLAPVGLAGAGTYEQYF
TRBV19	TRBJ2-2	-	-	TGTGCCAGTAGTATAAGGGCAAGCGACCTCACCGGGGAGCTGTTTTTT	CASSIRASDLTGELFF
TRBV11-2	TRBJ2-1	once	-	TGTGCCAGCAGCCTAGAACCCAGCGCAGTTGAGCAGTTCTTC	CASSLEPSAVEQFF
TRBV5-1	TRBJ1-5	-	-	TGCGCCAGCAGTTGGGGCTCGGGGAGCAATCAGCCCCAGCATTTT	CASSWGSGSNQPQHF
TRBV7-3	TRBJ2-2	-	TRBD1	TGTGCCAGCAGCCGATTGACAGGGTATACCGGGGAGCTGTTTTTT	CASSRLTGYTGELFF
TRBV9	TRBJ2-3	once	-	TGTGCCAGCAGCGCCGCGGGGACTACAGATACGCAGTATTTT	CASSAAGTTDTQYF
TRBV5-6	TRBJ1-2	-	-	TGTGCCAGCAGCTTGAATCAGAGGGGGGATGGCTACACCTTC	CASSLNQRGDGYTF
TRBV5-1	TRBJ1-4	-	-	TGCGCCAGCAGCTTGGGGGGCGGCAACTCGGGTGAAAAACTGTTTTTT	CASSLGGGNSGEKLFF
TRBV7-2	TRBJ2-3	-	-	TGTGCCAGCAGCTTACTACCCACAGATACGCAGTATTTT	CASSLLPTDTQYF
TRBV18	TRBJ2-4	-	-	TGTGCCAGCTCACGACAGACATTGCTAGCCAAAAACATTCAGTACTTC	CASSRQTLLAKNIQYF
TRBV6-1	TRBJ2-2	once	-	TGTGCCAGCAGTTGGGGACAAATTAACACCGGGGAGCTGTTTTTT	CASSWGQINTGELFF
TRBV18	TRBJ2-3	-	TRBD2	TGTGCCAGCTCACCACTTGGGACTAGCGGGGGGACAGATACGCAGTATTTT	CASSPLGTSGGTDTQYF
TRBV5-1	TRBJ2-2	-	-	TGCGCCAGCAGCACCGGACAGACCGGGGAGCTGTTTTTT	CASSTGQTGELFF
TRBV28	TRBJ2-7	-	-	TGTGCCAGCAGTTTAGAGGCCCCATACGAGCAGTACTTC	CASSLEAPYEQYF
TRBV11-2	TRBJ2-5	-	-	TGTGCCAGCAGCTTAGGGGGGAAAGAGACCCAGTACTTC	CASSLGGKETQYF
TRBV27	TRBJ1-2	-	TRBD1	TGTGCCAGCAGTTTAGCAGGGGGCTCGTCCTCTGGCTACACCTTC	CASSLAGGSSSGYTF
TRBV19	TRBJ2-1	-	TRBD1	TGTGCCAGTAGTATCGCTGGGACAGACCTAATCTACAATGAGCAGTTCTTC	CASSIAGTDLIYNEQFF
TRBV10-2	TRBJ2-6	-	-	TGCGCCAGCAGTGAACTGGGGACCGTCTCTGGGGCCAACGTCCTGACTTTC	CASSELGTVSGANVLTF
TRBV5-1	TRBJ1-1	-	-	TGCGCCAGCAGGGGGTCGGGCACTGAAGCTTTCTTT	CASRGSGTEAFF
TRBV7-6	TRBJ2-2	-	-	TGTGCCAGCAGCCCTATCCGGAGGGACACCGGGGAGCTGTTTTTT	CASSPIRRDTGELFF
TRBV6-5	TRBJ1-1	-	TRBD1	TGTGCCAGCAGTCGGGGGACAGGGGTGATCACTGAAGCTTTCTTT	CASSRGTGVITEAFF
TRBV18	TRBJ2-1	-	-	TGTGCCAGCTCACCAGGGGCCGCTTGGTCCTACAATGAGCAGTTCTTC	CASSPGAAWSYNEQFF
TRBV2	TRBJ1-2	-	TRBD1	TGTGCCAGCAACCTAGCGACAGGGAAAGGCGGCTACACCTTC	CASNLATGKGGYTF
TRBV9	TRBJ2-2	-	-	TGTGCCAGCAGCGAAGGCGAAGGGTTGGCCGCCGGGGAGCTGTTTTTT	CASSEGEGLAAGELFF
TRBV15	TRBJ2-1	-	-	TGTGCCACCAGCAGGGAGATTACCCTCAATGAGCAGTTCTTC	CATSREITLNEQFF
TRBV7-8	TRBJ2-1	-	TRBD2	TGTGCCAGCAGCTTTAACGCCGGGACTAGCGGGAGGGTTGAGCAGTTCTTC	CASSFNAGTSGRVEQFF
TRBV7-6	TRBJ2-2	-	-	TGTGCCAGCAGCTTAGGGGCGATAAGTGGCACCGGGGAGCTGTTTTTT	CASSLGAISGTGELFF
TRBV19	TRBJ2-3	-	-	TGTGCCAGTAGTATACCCACCGGGGGACAGTATTTT	CASSIPTGGQYF
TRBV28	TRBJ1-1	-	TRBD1	TGTGCCAGCAGTTATGCGGCGTTAGACAGGGGAGGCACTGAAGCTTTCTTT	CASSYAALDRGGTEAFF
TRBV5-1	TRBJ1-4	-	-	TGCGCCAGCAGCTTGGCTGGGGGCGCGAGTGAAAAACTGTTTTTT	CASSLAGGASEKLFF
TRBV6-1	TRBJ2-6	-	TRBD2	TGTGCCAGCAGTGAAAGCCTAGCGGGAGTAACGGGGGCCAACGTCCTGACTTTC	CASSESLAGVTGANVLTF
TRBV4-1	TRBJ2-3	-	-	TGCGCCAGCAGCCAAGATGGGGACTCCACAGATACGCAGTATTTT	CASSQDGDSTDTQYF
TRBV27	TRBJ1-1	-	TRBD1	TGTGCCAGCAGTTTTACTCGGGACAGCATGAACACTGAAGCTTTCTTT	CASSFTRDSMNTEAFF
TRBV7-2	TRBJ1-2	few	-	TGTGCCAGCAGCTTAGCGGGGGCCTCCTATGGCTACACCTTC	CASSLAGASYGYTF
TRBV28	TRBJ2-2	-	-	TGTGCCAGCACCCCGGCGGGCGGCTTTGGCACCGGGGAGCTGTTTTTT	CASTPAGGFGTGELFF
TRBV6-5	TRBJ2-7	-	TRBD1	TGTGCCAGCAGTGGATCCGGGACAGGGGCCTACGAGCAGTACTTC	CASSGSGTGAYEQYF
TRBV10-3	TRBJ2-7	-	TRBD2	TGTGCCATCAGTGGGGGTTTTTTTAGGGAGGGCGAGCAGTACTTC	CAISGGFFREGEQYF
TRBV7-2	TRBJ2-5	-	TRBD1	TGTGCCAGCAGCTTCGCAGGACAGGGGGCTTTGGAGACCCAGTACTTC	CASSFAGQGALETQYF
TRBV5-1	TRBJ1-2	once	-	TGCGCCAGCAGCATTGACCGCGGGGGTGGCTACACCTTC	CASSIDRGGGYTF
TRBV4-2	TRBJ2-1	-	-	TGTGCCAGCAGCCAAGAATCCGGTTATAACAATGAGCAGTTCTTC	CASSQESGYNNEQFF
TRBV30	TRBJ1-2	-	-	TGTGCCTGGAGTGTACAACAGGGTACTAACTATGGCTACACCTTC	CAWSVQQGTNYGYTF
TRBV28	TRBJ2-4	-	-	TGTGCCAGCAGGTCCGGGGGACAGCAAGAAAACATTCAGTACTTC	CASRSGGQQENIQYF
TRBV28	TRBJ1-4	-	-	TGTGCCAACCCGAGGCCCCAGAGAAGGAGGCATGAAAAACTGTTTTTT	CANPRPQRRRHEKLFF
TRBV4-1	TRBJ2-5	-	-	TGCGCCAGCAGCCAGGAACAGGGCGTAGAGACCCAGTACTTC	CASSQEQGVETQYF
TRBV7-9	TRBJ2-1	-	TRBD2	TGTGCCAGCAGCTTTGGGGCACTAGCGGGGGTATACAATGAGCAGTTCTTC	CASSFGALAGVYNEQFF